These T cell receptor beta chains were read from a single sample in a study of cytomegalovirus exposure and HLA in healthy donors. Measured with immunoSEQ multiplex PCR; TCRdb has only the in-frame clones, and not every one. The top ten hold 2.5% to 3% of the sample, which has tens of thousands of clones, about 85% seen once. Sequencing was done on a sample of PBMCs. These receptors all stem from a man aged 30 to 39 in good health and CMV-seronegative. Each CDR3 is given with its conserved first and last residue.

V gene,CDR3 protein
TRBV14,CASSQRISGELFF
TRBV6-5,CASSYGGANTEAFF
TRBV9,CASSAWGGSTDTQYF
TRBV29-1,CSVEEGTSGSNEQFF
TRBV5-6,CASSSSSGIIDTQYF
TRBV7-2,CASSSGQFYGYTF
TRBV19,CASGVTGGFNQPQHF
TRBV2,CASTTGDNEQFF
TRBV4-2,CASSPLSGGDSLNTGELFF
TRBV6-1,CASSDLGRPYEQYF
TRBV28,CASSSRTGGRSYNEQFF
TRBV13,CASSVDRDQPQHF
TRBV28,CASSLPNTEAFF
TRBV6-4,CASSERAGGTDTQYF
TRBV28,CASMGPLNTEAFF
TRBV6-5,CASATSGDSYNEQFF
TRBV14,CASSSHRGDNEKLFF
TRBV27,CASSLTTGGWPETQYF
TRBV6-1,CASSEGAGGGTDTQYF
TRBV5-1,CASSYRREQGRELFF
TRBV4-3,CASSQDGRGGGYNEQFF
TRBV6-1,CALGRDRNTIYF
TRBV27,CASTPLPMGLETQYF
TRBV9,CASSVGGYGYTF
TRBV30,CACISEGINEKLFF
TRBV11-3,CASRQQMNTEAFF